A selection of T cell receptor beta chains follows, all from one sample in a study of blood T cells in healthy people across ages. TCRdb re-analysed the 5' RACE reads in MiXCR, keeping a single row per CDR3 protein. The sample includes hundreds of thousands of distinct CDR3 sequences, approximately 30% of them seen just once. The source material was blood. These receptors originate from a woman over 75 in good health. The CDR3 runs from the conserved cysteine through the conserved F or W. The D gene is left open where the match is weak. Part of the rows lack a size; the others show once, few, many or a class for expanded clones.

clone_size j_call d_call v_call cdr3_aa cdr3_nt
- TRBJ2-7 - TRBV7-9 CASSFPQQEQYF TGTGCCAGCAGCTTTCCCCAACAGGAGCAGTACTTC
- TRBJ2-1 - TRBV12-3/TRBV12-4 CASNRGYNEQFF TGTGCCAGCAATCGGGGGTACAATGAGCAGTTCTTC
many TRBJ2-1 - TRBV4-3 CASSQDTRGAHNEQFF TGCGCCAGCAGCCAAGATACCCGGGGGGCTCACAATGAGCAGTTCTTC
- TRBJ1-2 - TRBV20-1 CSGPRGLKEANYGYTF TGCAGTGGACCAAGGGGACTAAAAGAAGCTAACTATGGCTACACCTTC
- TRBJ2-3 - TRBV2 CASTLAGQDTQYF TGTGCCAGCACGCTTGCAGGGCAGGATACGCAGTATTTT
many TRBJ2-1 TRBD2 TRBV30 CAWDPSGGQNEQFF TGTGCCTGGGACCCTAGCGGGGGGCAGAATGAGCAGTTCTTC
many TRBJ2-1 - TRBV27 CASSFSPGDEQFF TGTGCCAGCAGTTTTTCTCCTGGGGATGAGCAGTTCTTC
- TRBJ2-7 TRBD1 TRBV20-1 CSARQGPILYEQYF TGCAGTGCGAGACAGGGTCCAATACTCTACGAGCAGTACTTC
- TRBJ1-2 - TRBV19 CASSRAMDGYTF TGTGCCAGTAGTCGGGCGATGGATGGCTACACCTTC
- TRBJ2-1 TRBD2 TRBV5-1 CASSLDRTSANEQFF TGCGCCAGCAGCTTGGATCGGACTAGCGCCAATGAGCAGTTCTTC
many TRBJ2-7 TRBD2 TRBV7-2 CASNPGGQTYEQYF TGTGCCAGCAACCCGGGGGGGCAGACCTACGAGCAGTACTTC
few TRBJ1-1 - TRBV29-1 CSVGNPMNTEAFF TGCAGCGTTGGAAACCCGATGAACACTGAAGCTTTCTTT
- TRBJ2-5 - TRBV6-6 CASNKGSARASNEQYF TGTGCCAGCAACAAGGGTTCCGCTAGAGCTTCCAATGAGCAGTACTTC
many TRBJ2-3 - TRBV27 CASSFRRQDTQYF TGTGCCAGCAGTTTCCGGCGGCAAGATACGCAGTATTTT
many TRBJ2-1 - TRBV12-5 CASASSRYNEQFF TGTGCTAGTGCGTCTAGCCGTTACAATGAGCAGTTCTTC
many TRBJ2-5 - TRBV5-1 CASSFADRETQYF TGCGCCAGCAGCTTCGCAGATAGAGAGACCCAGTACTTC
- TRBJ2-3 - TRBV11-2 CASSSGRGPASTDTQYF TGTGCCAGCAGCTCGGGGCGCGGTCCGGCTAGCACAGATACGCAGTATTTT
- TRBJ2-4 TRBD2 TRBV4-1 CASSLGLAGVGIDIQYF TGCGCCAGCAGTCTTGGACTAGCGGGGGTGGGTATCGACATTCAGTACTTC
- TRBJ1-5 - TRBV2 CASSTGGVSQPQHF TGTGCCAGCAGTACGGGGGGCGTTAGCCAGCCCCAGCATTTT
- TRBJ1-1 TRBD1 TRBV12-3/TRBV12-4 CASSQQGALTEAFF TGTGCCAGCAGTCAACAGGGGGCTCTGACTGAAGCTTTCTTT
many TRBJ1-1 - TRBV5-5 CASSLTGTTEAFF TGTGCCAGCAGCTTGACGGGGACCACTGAAGCTTTCTTT
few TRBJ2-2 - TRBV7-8 CASSLDSGFLNTGELFF TGTGCCAGCAGCTTAGATTCCGGCTTTTTGAACACCGGGGAGCTGTTTTTT
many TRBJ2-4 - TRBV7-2 CASSPGTAKNIQYF TGTGCCAGCAGCCCCGGGACGGCCAAAAACATTCAGTACTTC
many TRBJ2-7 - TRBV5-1 CASSLSTGAYEQYF TGCGCCAGCAGCCTATCAACAGGTGCCTACGAGCAGTACTTC
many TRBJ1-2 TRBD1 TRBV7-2 CASSLGGTAYGYTF TGTGCCAGCAGCTTAGGTGGGACAGCTTATGGCTACACCTTC
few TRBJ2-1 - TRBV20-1 CSARGRVDEQFF TGCAGTGCTAGGGGGCGCGTGGATGAGCAGTTCTTC
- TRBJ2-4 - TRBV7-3 CASSLFHGVIQYF TGTGCCAGCAGCTTATTTCATGGGGTCATTCAGTACTTC
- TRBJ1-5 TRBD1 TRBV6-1 CAGSVTGASNQPQHF TGTGCCGGCAGTGTCACAGGGGCTAGCAATCAGCCCCAGCATTTT
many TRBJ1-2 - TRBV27 CASSFADSNGYTF TGTGCCAGCAGTTTTGCGGACAGCAATGGCTACACCTTC
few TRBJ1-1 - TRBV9 CASSVLGQNTEAFF TGTGCCAGCAGCGTACTGGGCCAGAACACTGAAGCTTTCTTT
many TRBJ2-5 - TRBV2 CASSELEFQETQYF TGTGCCAGCAGTGAATTGGAATTCCAAGAGACCCAGTACTTC
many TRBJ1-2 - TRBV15 CATSREDYGYTF TGTGCCACCAGCAGAGAGGACTATGGCTACACCTTC
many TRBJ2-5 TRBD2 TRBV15 CATSSSKGLAGHEQYF TGTGCCACCAGCAGCTCCAAGGGACTAGCGGGGCATGAGCAGTACTTC
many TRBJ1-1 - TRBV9 CASSRDLRMNTEAFF TGTGCCAGCAGTCGAGACCTAAGGATGAACACTGAAGCTTTCTTT